Included here is one T cell receptor beta chain sequence, with context. Its recognized antigen is unknown. Base qualities are not at hand, and no much larger clone is one base apart. The roughly 39 donors, aged 6 to 90 years, were systemically healthy Caucasian individuals from Russia. Each donor gave about 10 milliliters of peripheral blood, drawn into EDTA-treated Vacutainer tubes. Ficoll-Paque density-gradient centrifugation was used to isolate PBMCs, with at least 6 million per sample. Total RNA was extracted from PBMCs with Trizol reagent, with at least 6 micrograms obtained per sample. For every donor, an aliquot of PBMCs went through flow cytometry to measure the percentages of naive CD45RAhigh/CD27high T cells. This sample is part of a study of blood T cells in healthy people across ages (dated by TCRdb to about 2015). For the study in its entirety: In model experiments, template switching captured roughly one uniquely barcoded TCR beta cDNA molecule for every two T cells. To avoid experimental bias, donors of different ages were randomly spread across the sequencing lanes. The study measured age-related changes in TCR beta repertoire diversity using deep sequencing normalized with unique cDNA molecular identifiers. The study analyzed two additional independent replicas of 1 million unique cDNA reads from the same blood draw for two donors, one aged 18 to 30 and one aged 80 or older. The donors were divided into four age groups: young (average around 16 years), middle-aged (about 39), aged (approximately 64) and long-lived (82). Findings and caveats that apply to the study as a whole: Donor CMV infection status was unknown, potentially confounding age-related changes in expanded clonotypes. The percentage of naive T cells measured by flow cytometry correlated strongly with observed TCR beta diversity. Compared with the aged group, the long-lived group had more naive CD4+ T cells, fewer expanded clones and increased TCR diversity, suggesting age selection. Since profiling was done on bulk unsorted PBMCs, naive and antigen-experienced compartments could not be conclusively compared. Estimates of total diversity based on one million sequenced T cells were considered lower bounds and underestimates. Observed TCR beta diversity per million T cells fell roughly linearly with age, and a significant reduction was already apparent by age about 38.

V is cut back by 3 bases and J by 8 bases, with 13 bases in the junction unmatched. CDR1 and CDR2 are read off the germline V gene as MDHEN and SYDVKM. The CDR3 runs 18 amino acids, cysteine and phenylalanine included. Only the CDR3 part of the read is kept: 54 bases, read in frame from the first base. The library came from 5' RACE. A second PCR of about 6 to 11 cycles was performed with a sample-barcoded 5' primer and a J-beta primer mix. A template-switch 5' adaptor carrying 12 random nucleotides introduced a unique molecular identifier onto each TCR beta cDNA molecule. Each sample yielded at least 2.5 million CDR3-containing paired-end reads. First-strand cDNA was synthesized from all RNA with the Mint cDNA synthesis kit, primed by a TRBC-specific oligonucleotide. Following uracil-DNA glycosylase treatment, all cDNA underwent a first 18-cycle PCR with the universal primers M1SS and BC2_uni_R. Processing in the source paper ran as follows. Each sample was normalized by randomly selecting 1 million high-quality reads, each carrying a distinct molecular identifier. Instead of being binned into consensus sequences, reads that shared molecular identifiers were thrown out. MiTCR, set to a Q25 quality threshold and the strictest error-elimination algorithm, was used for CDR3 identification, clonotype clustering and error correction. A nonparametric unseen species model with Euler transformation was used to estimate lower-bound total TCR beta diversity. Clones were called with MiXCR by TCRdb after fastp trimmed the public reads at Q25, and only in-frame beta chains were retained. Rows are combined by CDR3 protein, so each entry shows the most common genes and DNA. Here the V and J calls rest on TCRdb's processing, not on the authors' analysis. The sample yields fewer than 2,000,000 distinct CDR3 sequences; approximately 39% were counted once. The top ten constitute more than 20% of the sample.

The clonotype originates from a human donor in good health. Input material: blood. The V and J genes are TRBV28 and TRBJ2-1; 13 bases in the junction line up with TRBD2. The base sequence is TGTGCCAGCAGTTTCCTGATGACTAGCGGGGGGCGCAACGATGAGCAGTTCTTC. Its protein product is CASSFLMTSGGRNDEQFF. Supplemented by the reference TRBV28 and TRBJ2-1 proteins around the CDR3, the complete variable domain is DVKVTQSSRYLVKRTGEKVFLECVQDMDHENMFWYRQDPGLGLRLIYFSYDVKMKEKGDIPEGYSVSREKKERFSLILESASTNQTSMYLCASSFLMTSGGRNDEQFFGPGTRLTVL.